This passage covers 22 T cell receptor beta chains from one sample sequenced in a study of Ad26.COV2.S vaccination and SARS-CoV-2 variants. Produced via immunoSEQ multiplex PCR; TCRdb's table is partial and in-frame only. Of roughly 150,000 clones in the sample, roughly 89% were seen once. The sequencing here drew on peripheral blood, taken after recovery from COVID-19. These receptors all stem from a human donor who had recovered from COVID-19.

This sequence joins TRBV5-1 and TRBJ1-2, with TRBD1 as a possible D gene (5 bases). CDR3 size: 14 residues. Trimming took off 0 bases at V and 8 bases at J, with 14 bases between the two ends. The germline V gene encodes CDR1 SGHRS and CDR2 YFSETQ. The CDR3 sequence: CASSLATVWEGYTF. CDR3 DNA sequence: TGCGCCAGCAGCTTGGCGACAGTTTGGGAAGGCTACACCTTC. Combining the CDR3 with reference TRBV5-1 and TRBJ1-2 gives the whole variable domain KAGVTQTPRYLIKTRGQQVTLSCSPISGHRSVSWYQQTPGQGLQFLFEYFSETQRNKGNFPGRFSGRQFSNSRSEMNVSTLELGDSALYLCASSLATVWEGYTFGSGTRLTVV.

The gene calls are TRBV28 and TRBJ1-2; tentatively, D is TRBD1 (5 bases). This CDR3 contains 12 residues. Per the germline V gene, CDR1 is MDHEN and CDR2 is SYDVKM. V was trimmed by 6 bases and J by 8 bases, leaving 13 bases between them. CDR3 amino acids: CASSSRDRGYTF. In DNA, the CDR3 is TGTGCCAGCAGCTCCCGGGACCGGGGCTACACCTTC.

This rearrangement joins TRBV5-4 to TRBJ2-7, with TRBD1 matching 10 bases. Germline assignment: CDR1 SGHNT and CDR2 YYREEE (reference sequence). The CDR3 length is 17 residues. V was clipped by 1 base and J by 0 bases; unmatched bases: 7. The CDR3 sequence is CASSLRDRGFSSYEQYF. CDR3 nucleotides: TGTGCCAGCAGCTTGAGGGACAGGGGCTTTAGCTCCTACGAGCAGTACTTC.

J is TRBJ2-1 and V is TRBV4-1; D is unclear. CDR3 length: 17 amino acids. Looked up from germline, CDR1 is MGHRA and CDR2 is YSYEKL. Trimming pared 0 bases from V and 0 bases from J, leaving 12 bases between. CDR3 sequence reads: CASSQDEASYSYNEQFF. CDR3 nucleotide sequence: TGCGCCAGCAGCCAAGATGAGGCTAGTTACTCCTACAATGAGCAGTTCTTC.

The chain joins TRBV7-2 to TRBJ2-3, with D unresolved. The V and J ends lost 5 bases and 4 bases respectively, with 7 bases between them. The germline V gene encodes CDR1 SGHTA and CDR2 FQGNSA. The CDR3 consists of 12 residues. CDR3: CASSIDSDTQYF. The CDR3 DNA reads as TGTGCCAGCAGCATCGATTCAGATACGCAGTATTTT.

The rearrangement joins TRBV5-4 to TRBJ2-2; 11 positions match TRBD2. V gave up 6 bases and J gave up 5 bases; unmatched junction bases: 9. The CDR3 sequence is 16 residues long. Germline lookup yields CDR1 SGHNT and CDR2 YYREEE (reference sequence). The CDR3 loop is CASTSSGGARTGELFF. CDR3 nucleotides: TGTGCCAGCACCAGTAGCGGGGGGGCCCGGACCGGGGAGCTGTTTTTT.

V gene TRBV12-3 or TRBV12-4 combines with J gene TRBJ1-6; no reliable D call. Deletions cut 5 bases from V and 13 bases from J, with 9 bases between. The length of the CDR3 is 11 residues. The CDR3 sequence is CASSLGWPLHF. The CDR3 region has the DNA TGTGCCAGCAGTCTAGGGTGGCCCCTCCACTTT.

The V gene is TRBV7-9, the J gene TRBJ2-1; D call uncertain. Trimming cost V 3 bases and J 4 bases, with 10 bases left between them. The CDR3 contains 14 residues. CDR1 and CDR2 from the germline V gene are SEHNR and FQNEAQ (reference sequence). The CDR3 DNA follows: TGTGCCAGCAGCTTGCAGGAAGCTTACAATGAGCAGTTCTTC. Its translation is CASSLQEAYNEQFF.

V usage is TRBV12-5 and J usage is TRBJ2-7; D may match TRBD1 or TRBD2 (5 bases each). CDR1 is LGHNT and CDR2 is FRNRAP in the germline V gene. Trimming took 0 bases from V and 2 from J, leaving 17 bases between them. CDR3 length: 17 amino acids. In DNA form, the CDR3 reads TGTGCTAGTGGTTTGGTAGACGGCCAGGGACGCGCCTACGAGCAGTACTTC. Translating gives CASGLVDGQGRAYEQYF.

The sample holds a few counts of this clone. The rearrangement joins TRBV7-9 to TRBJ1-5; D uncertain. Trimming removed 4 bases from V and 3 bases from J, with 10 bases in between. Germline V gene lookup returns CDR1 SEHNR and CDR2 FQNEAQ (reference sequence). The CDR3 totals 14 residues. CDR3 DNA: TGTGCCAGCAGCTCTCGGGGTCCCAATCAGCCCCAGCATTTT. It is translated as CASSSRGPNQPQHF.

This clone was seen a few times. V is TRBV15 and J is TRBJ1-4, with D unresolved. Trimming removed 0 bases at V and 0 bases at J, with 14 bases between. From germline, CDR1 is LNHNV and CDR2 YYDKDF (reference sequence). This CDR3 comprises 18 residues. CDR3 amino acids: CATSRDWYRVSTNEKLFF. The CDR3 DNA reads TGTGCCACCAGCAGAGATTGGTACAGAGTATCAACTAATGAAAAACTGTTTTTT.

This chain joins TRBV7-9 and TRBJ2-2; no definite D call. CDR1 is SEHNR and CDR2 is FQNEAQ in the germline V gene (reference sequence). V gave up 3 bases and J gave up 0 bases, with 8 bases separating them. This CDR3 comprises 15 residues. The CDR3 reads CASSLSIANTGELFF. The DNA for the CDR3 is TGTGCCAGCAGCTTGAGTATCGCGAACACCGGGGAGCTGTTTTTT. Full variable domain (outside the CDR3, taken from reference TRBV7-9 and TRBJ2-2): DTGVSQNPRHKITKRGQNVTFRCDPISEHNRLYWYRQTLGQGPEFLTYFQNEAQLEKSRLLSDRFSAERPKGSFSTLEIQRTEQGDSAMYLCASSLSIANTGELFFGEGSRLTVL.

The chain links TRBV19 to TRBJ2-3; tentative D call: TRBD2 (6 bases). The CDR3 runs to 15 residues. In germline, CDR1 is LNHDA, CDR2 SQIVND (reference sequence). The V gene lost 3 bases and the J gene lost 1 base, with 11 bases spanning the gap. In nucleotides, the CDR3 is TGTGCCAGTAGTATTTGGGGGACTGGCACAGATACGCAGTATTTT. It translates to CASSIWGTGTDTQYF.

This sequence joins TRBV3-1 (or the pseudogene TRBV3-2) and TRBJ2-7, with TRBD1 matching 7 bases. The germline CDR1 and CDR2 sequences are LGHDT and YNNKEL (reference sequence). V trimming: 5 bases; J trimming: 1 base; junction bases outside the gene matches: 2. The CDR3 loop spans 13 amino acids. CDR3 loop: CASSEQGSYEQYF. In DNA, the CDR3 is TGTGCCAGCAGCGAACAGGGGTCCTACGAGCAGTACTTC.

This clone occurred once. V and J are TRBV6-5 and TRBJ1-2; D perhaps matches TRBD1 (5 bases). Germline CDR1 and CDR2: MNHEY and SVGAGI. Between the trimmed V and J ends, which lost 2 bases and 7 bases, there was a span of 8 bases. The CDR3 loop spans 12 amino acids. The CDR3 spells CASSYGGGGYTF. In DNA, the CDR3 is TGTGCCAGCAGTTACGGGGGTGGTGGCTACACCTTC.

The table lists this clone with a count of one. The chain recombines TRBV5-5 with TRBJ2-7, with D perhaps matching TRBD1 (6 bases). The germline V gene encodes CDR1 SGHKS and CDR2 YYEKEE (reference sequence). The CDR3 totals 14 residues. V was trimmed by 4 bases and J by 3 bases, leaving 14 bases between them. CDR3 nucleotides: TGTGCCAGCAGCCCGTCTGGGACATTCTACGAGCAGTACTTC. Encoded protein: CASSPSGTFYEQYF.

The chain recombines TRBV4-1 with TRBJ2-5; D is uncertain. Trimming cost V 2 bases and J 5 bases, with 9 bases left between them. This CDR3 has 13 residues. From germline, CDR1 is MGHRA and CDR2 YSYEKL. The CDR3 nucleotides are TGCGCCAGCAGCCAATGGCAGAGGGAGACCCAGTACTTC. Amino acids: CASSQWQRETQYF.

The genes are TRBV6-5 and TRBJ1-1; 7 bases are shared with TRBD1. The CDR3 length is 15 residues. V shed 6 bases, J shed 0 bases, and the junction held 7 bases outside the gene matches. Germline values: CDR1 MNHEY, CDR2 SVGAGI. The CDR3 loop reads CASSRTGPMNTEAFF. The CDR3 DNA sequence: TGTGCCAGCAGCAGGACAGGTCCCATGAACACTGAAGCTTTCTTT.

CDR3 loop: CASSLTAGSSTDTQYF. The DNA of the CDR3 is TGCGCCAGCAGCCTCACGGCCGGATCTAGCACAGATACGCAGTATTTT. This chain links TRBV4-1 with TRBJ2-3; D unclear. V was cut by 4 bases and J by 0 bases, with 14 bases left in between. CDR3 size: 16 residues. Looked up from germline, CDR1 is MGHRA and CDR2 is YSYEKL.

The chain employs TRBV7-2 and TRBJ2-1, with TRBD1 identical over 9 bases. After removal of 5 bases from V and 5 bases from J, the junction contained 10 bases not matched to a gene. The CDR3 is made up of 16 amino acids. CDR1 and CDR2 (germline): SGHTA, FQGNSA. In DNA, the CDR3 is TGTGCCAGCAGCCCTCGTCCCGGGACAGGGAACAATGAGCAGTTCTTC. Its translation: CASSPRPGTGNNEQFF.

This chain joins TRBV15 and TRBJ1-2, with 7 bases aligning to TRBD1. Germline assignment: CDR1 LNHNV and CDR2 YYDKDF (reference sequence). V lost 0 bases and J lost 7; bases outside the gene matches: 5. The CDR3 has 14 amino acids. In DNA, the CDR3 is TGTGCCACCAGCAGAGATGGTACAGGGGCTGGCTACACCTTC. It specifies CATSRDGTGAGYTF.

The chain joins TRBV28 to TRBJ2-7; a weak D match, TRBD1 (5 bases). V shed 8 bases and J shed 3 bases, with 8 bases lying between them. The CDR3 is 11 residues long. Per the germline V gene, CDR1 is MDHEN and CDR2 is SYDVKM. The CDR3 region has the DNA TGTGCCAGCGGGGCTAACTACGAGCAGTACTTC. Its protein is CASGANYEQYF. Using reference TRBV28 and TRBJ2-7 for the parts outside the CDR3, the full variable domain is DVKVTQSSRYLVKRTGEKVFLECVQDMDHENMFWYRQDPGLGLRLIYFSYDVKMKEKGDIPEGYSVSREKKERFSLILESASTNQTSMYLCASGANYEQYFGPGTRLTVT.